What follows are 4 T cell receptor beta chains derived from one specimen sequenced in a study of blood T cell repertoires in COVID-19. Libraries were prepared by immunoSEQ multiplex PCR; TCRdb keeps only in-frame clonotypes and omits some of them. Of some 250,000 clones listed, about 90% are singletons. The material sequenced was peripheral blood. These receptors were taken from a woman aged 25 to 39 who had recovered from COVID-19.

The V call is TRBV9, the J call TRBJ2-1; 8 bases align to TRBD2. The V gene's germline CDR1 is SGDLS and CDR2 YYNGEE. Trimming took 4 bases from V and 1 from J; bases not matched to a gene: 10. This CDR3 has 17 residues. The CDR3 protein is CASSTNQRGPSYNEQFF. CDR3 nucleotide sequence: TGTGCCAGCAGCACCAACCAGCGGGGGCCATCCTACAATGAGCAGTTCTTC.

The chain joins TRBV2 to TRBJ2-7; 7 bases line up with TRBD2. There are 15 residues in the CDR3. From germline, CDR1 is SNHLY and CDR2 FYNNEI. Trimming at V came to 4 bases and at J to 0 bases, leaving 6 bases not matched to a gene. DNA for the CDR3: TGTGCCAGCAGTGTGGCGCGGGGGAGCTCCTACGAGCAGTACTTC. Residues: CASSVARGSSYEQYF.

This chain uses TRBV18 with TRBJ2-2; D may be TRBD1 (5 bases). Germline CDR1 is KGHSH and CDR2 is LQKENI. This CDR3 contains 16 residues. With 2 bases removed from V and 0 bases from J, the gap between germline ends came to 10 bases. The CDR3 protein is CASSPSLTANTGELFF. CDR3 DNA: TGTGCCAGCTCACCATCGCTGACAGCGAACACCGGGGAGCTGTTTTTT. Complete variable domain (other parts from reference TRBV18 and TRBJ2-2): NAGVMQNPRHLVRRRGQEARLRCSPMKGHSHVYWYRQLPEEGLKFMVYLQKENIIDESGMPKERFSAEFPKEGPSILRIQQVVRGDSAAYFCASSPSLTANTGELFFGEGSRLTVL.

The chain is built from TRBV5-1 and TRBJ2-5, with 14 nucleotides matching TRBD2. CDR3 length: 18 amino acids. The germline V gene has CDR1 SGHRS and CDR2 YFSETQ. Trimming cost V 1 base and J 7 bases; bases outside gene matches: 12. CDR3 sequence reads: CASSLPSGLAGGSGTQYF. CDR3 coding DNA: TGCGCCAGCAGCTTGCCCTCCGGACTAGCGGGGGGTTCCGGGACCCAGTACTTC.